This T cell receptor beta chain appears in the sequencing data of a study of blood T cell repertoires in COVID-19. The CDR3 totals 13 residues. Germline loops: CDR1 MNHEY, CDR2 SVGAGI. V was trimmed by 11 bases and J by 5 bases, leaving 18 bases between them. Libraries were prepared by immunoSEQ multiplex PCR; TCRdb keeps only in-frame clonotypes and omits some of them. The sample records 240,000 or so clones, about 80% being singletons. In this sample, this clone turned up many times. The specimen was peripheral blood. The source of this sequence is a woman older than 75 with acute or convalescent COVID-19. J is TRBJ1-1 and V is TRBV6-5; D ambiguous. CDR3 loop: CAAASRSGTEAFF. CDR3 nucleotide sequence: TGTGCCGCAGCATCTAGGTCGGGTACTGAAGCTTTCTTT.